These 3 T cell receptor beta chains were all obtained from the same sample, sequenced in a study of cytomegalovirus exposure and HLA in healthy donors. The PCR had 60 Vbeta and 13 Jbeta primers. The method was immunoSEQ multiplex PCR; TCRdb's version includes in-frame clones alone and lacks a portion of them. Of approximately 130,000 clones in the sample, 60% to 85% were seen once. Sequenced material: PBMCs. The origin of the receptors is a man aged 25 to 40 in good health and CMV-seronegative.

V is TRBV11-2 and J is TRBJ2-1; the match to TRBD2 covers 12 bases. J was trimmed by 10 bases and V by 1 base; bases with no gene match: 5. CDR3 length: 15 amino acids. The germline gives CDR1 SGHAT, CDR2 FQNNGV. The CDR3 loop is CASSLVLAGGLEQFF. CDR3 DNA sequence: TGTGCCAGCAGCTTAGTTCTAGCGGGAGGGCTAGAGCAGTTCTTC.

The rearrangement joins TRBV4-3 to TRBJ1-2; maybe TRBD1 (5 bases). The V gene's germline CDR1 is LGHNA and CDR2 YSLEER. CDR3 length: 18 amino acids. Trimming removed 0 bases from V and 5 bases from J, with 22 bases in between. The chain's CDR3 is CASSQDRGRPAKGYGYTF. The CDR3, as DNA: TGCGCCAGCAGCCAAGATAGGGGCAGGCCAGCGAAAGGGTATGGCTACACCTTC.

This sequence joins TRBV28 and TRBJ2-7, with D possibly being TRBD1 (5 bases). Per germline, CDR1 MDHEN and CDR2 SYDVKM. Trimming took 5 bases from V and 9 from J, leaving 17 bases between them. The CDR3 spans 13 residues. Here the CDR3 reads CASSTSSPDRQYF. The CDR3 bases are TGTGCCAGCAGTACCAGCTCGCCCGACAGGCAGTACTTC.